Each of the 28 T cell receptor beta chains below was sequenced from the same sample in a study of shared clonotypes between healthy human individuals. Some clones are missing from TCRdb's copy, which holds only in-frame ones; the method was immunoSEQ multiplex PCR. In the table there are about 490,000 clones, about three quarters of which are singletons. The sequenced sample was PBMCs. These TCRs come from a woman between 40 and 55 years old in good health. Some clones in this sample may be carry-over from other donors' samples.

The rearrangement uses TRBV7-3 and TRBJ2-1; the match to TRBD2 covers 10 bases. The CDR3 extends over 17 amino acids. The junction had 14 bases not matched to a gene; V was cut back by 5 bases and J by 7 bases. Germline V CDR1 and CDR2: SGHTA, FQGTGA. The CDR3 is CASSPRESSGRGNEQFF. In nucleotides, the CDR3 is TGTGCCAGCAGCCCGCGGGAGTCTAGCGGGAGAGGGAATGAGCAGTTCTTC.

The chain is built from TRBV28 and TRBJ1-5; no clear D. The CDR3 is 15 amino acids. The ends were cut back, 1 base at V and 3 bases at J, with 10 bases in the middle. CDR1 is MDHEN, CDR2 SYDVKM, per germline. CDR3: CASSLSDRINQPQHF. The CDR3 DNA sequence: TGTGCCAGCAGTTTATCCGACCGAATCAATCAGCCCCAGCATTTT.

The chain has TRBV11-2 and TRBJ2-7; 10 nucleotides agree with TRBD2. CDR1 is SGHAT, CDR2 FQNNGV, per germline. V was clipped by 5 bases and J by 4 bases; unmatched bases: 11. The CDR3 is 16 amino acids. CDR3 amino acids: CASSPSPGTSVYEQYF. The DNA for the CDR3 is TGTGCCAGCAGCCCATCTCCCGGGACTAGCGTTTACGAGCAGTACTTC.

A word on this clone: Other DNA sequences in this sample translate to the same CDR3. The gene calls are TRBV7-2 and TRBJ2-2, with TRBD1 identical over 8 bases. The J segment lost 5 bases and the V segment lost 5 bases, leaving 7 bases of the junction unmatched. CDR1 SGHTA and CDR2 FQGNSA come from the germline V gene. The CDR3 length is 15 residues. The CDR3 loop is CASSLQGALTGELFF. The CDR3 DNA sequence: TGTGCCAGCAGCCTCCAGGGGGCGCTAACCGGGGAGCTGTTTTTT.

This clone was seen only a few times. The CDR3 reads CASSLAGHTIYF. As DNA, the CDR3 is TGCGCCAGCAGCTTGGCCGGGCACACCATATATTTT. This chain links TRBV5-1 with TRBJ1-3; D unclear. This CDR3 comprises 12 residues. Germline CDR1 and CDR2: SGHRS and YFSETQ. Trimming removed 0 bases at V and 8 bases at J, with 6 bases between. Drawing the rest from reference TRBV5-1 and TRBJ1-3, the complete variable domain is KAGVTQTPRYLIKTRGQQVTLSCSPISGHRSVSWYQQTPGQGLQFLFEYFSETQRNKGNFPGRFSGRQFSNSRSEMNVSTLELGDSALYLCASSLAGHTIYFGEGSWLTVV.

This rearrangement joins TRBV5-5 to TRBJ2-7, with D unresolved. The CDR3 covers 15 residues. Germline values: CDR1 SGHKS, CDR2 YYEKEE (reference sequence). With 5 bases removed from V and 3 bases from J, the gap between germline ends came to 18 bases. Here the CDR3 DNA reads TGTGCCAGCAGTCAGGCCCCTCTCACCGACTACGAGCAGTACTTC. Translating gives CASSQAPLTDYEQYF.

Turning to this clone: A far more abundant clone sits one base away, making this likely a read error. The same CDR3 also results from other DNA sequences found in this sample. V is TRBV2 and J is TRBJ2-7, with 11 bases identical to TRBD2. Germline V CDR1 and CDR2: SNHLY, FYNNEI. The CDR3 runs 15 residues. This CDR3 reads CATPGASGRSYEQYF. The DNA of the CDR3 is TGTGCCACACCCGGGGCTAGCGGGAGGTCCTACGAACAGTACTTC.

About this clone itself: This CDR3 is also generated by other DNA sequences in the sample. The chain combines TRBV7-2 with TRBJ1-5; weak D call: TRBD1 (5 bases). Trimming shortened V by 4 bases and J by 2 bases, and 9 bases separated the two germline ends. The CDR3 loop spans 14 amino acids. CDR1 and CDR2 from the germline V gene are SGHTA and FQGNSA. The CDR3 protein is CASSSRVGNQPQHF. CDR3 nucleotides: TGTGCCAGCAGCTCCAGGGTTGGCAATCAGCCCCAGCATTTT.

V gene TRBV27 combines with J gene TRBJ2-1, with unresolved D. Germline-derived CDR1 and CDR2 are MNHEY and SMNVEV (reference sequence). This CDR3 is built from 17 residues. The V and J ends lost 1 base and 0 bases respectively, with 13 bases between them. CDR3 sequence reads: CASSLFRARSSYNEQFF. The CDR3 region has the DNA TGTGCCAGCAGTTTATTCCGAGCGCGCAGCTCCTACAATGAGCAGTTCTTC.

To note about this clone: Germline is not matched at one junction end, which may reflect a read error. This sequence joins TRBV30 and TRBJ1-1; 11 bases are a match to TRBD1. Germline V gene data show CDR1 as GTSNPN and CDR2 as SVGIG (reference sequence). The CDR3 has 14 residues. CDR3 sequence: CAFGDRGLNTEASF. The DNA of the CDR3 is TGTGCCTTTGGGGACAGGGGGTTGAACACTGAAGCTTCCTTT.

The chain is built from TRBV5-1 and TRBJ2-3, with D possibly TRBD1 on 5 matching bases. This CDR3 spans 15 amino acids. Germline-derived CDR1 and CDR2 are SGHRS and YFSETQ. Trimming stripped 0 bases from V and 0 bases from J, with 8 bases between. CDR3 sequence reads: CASSLVGASTDTQYF. The CDR3 nucleotides are TGCGCCAGCAGCTTGGTAGGGGCCAGCACAGATACGCAGTATTTT.

The V gene is TRBV28, the J gene TRBJ2-2; either TRBD1 or TRBD2 may supply D (6 bases each). The CDR3 spans 13 residues. V was trimmed by 8 bases and J by 6 bases, leaving 13 bases between them. Germline V CDR1 and CDR2: MDHEN, SYDVKM. The CDR3 DNA reads as TGTGCCAGCGCCGAAGGGGGGCCCGGGGAGCTGTTTTTT. Translation gives CASAEGGPGELFF. Looking up the rest from reference TRBV28 and TRBJ2-2 gives the full variable domain: DVKVTQSSRYLVKRTGEKVFLECVQDMDHENMFWYRQDPGLGLRLIYFSYDVKMKEKGDIPEGYSVSREKKERFSLILESASTNQTSMYLCASAEGGPGELFFGEGSRLTVL.

In regard to this clone: Possible read error: a much larger clone is one base away. The genes are TRBV4-2 and TRBJ2-2; 7 nucleotides match TRBD1. This CDR3 has 15 residues. Germline V lookup: CDR1 LGHNA, CDR2 YNFKEQ. Germline trimming cut 1 base from V and 1 base from J; bases unmatched to any gene: 0. CDR3 sequence: CASSQGTGNTGELFF. CDR3 sequence (DNA): TGTGCCAGCAGCCAAGGGACAGGGAACACCGGGGAGCTGTTTTTT.

The J gene is TRBJ1-1, the V gene TRBV11-2, with D unresolved. This CDR3 region has 12 residues. The V gene lost 2 bases and the J gene lost 0 bases, with 1 base spanning the gap. Germline-derived CDR1 and CDR2 are SGHAT and FQNNGV. CDR3: CASSLMNTEAFF. The CDR3 DNA reads as TGTGCCAGCAGCTTAATGAACACTGAAGCTTTCTTT.

The gene calls are TRBV5-1 and TRBJ2-7; D is uncertain. The CDR3 is 14 residues long. V gave up 2 bases and J gave up 2 bases, with 11 bases separating them. The germline V gene has CDR1 SGHRS and CDR2 YFSETQ. As DNA, the CDR3 is TGCGCCAGCAGCTTATCTTCAGTTGCCTACGAGCAGTACTTC. Protein sequence: CASSLSSVAYEQYF. The whole variable domain, remainder taken from reference TRBV5-1 and TRBJ2-7, is KAGVTQTPRYLIKTRGQQVTLSCSPISGHRSVSWYQQTPGQGLQFLFEYFSETQRNKGNFPGRFSGRQFSNSRSEMNVSTLELGDSALYLCASSLSSVAYEQYFGPGTRLTVT.

The table lists this clone with a few counts. The chain recombines TRBV30 with TRBJ2-5; D might be TRBD2 (6 bases). The CDR3 length is 15 residues. In germline, CDR1 is GTSNPN, CDR2 SVGIG (reference sequence). Deletions cut 0 bases from V and 1 base from J, with 12 bases between. The DNA of the CDR3 is TGTGCCTGGAGTGTGAACCGGGACTTCCAAGAGACCCAGTACTTC. Translating gives CAWSVNRDFQETQYF. Supplemented by reference TRBV30 and TRBJ2-5, the full variable domain reads SQTIHQWPATLVQPVGSPLSLECTVEGTSNPNLYWYRQAAGRGLQLLFYSVGIGQISSEVPQNLSASRPQDRQFILSSKKLLLSDSGFYLCAWSVNRDFQETQYFGPGTRLLVL.

The chain links TRBV2 to TRBJ2-1; D remains unclear. This CDR3 has 14 residues. Germline CDR1 is SNHLY and CDR2 is FYNNEI. V lost 10 bases and J lost 2, with 15 bases in between. The CDR3, as DNA: TGTGCCACGGCCCGGACGCCAACCTACAATGAGCAGTTCTTC. Protein sequence: CATARTPTYNEQFF.

V usage is TRBV5-1 and J usage is TRBJ2-7, with a tentative D call TRBD2 (6 bases). Deletions cut 3 bases from V and 1 base from J, with 11 bases between. Germline V gene data show CDR1 as SGHRS and CDR2 as YFSETQ. The CDR3 has 14 residues. The CDR3 DNA reads as TGCGCCAGCAGCTGGGGGAGGACTTCCTACGAGCAGTACTTC. Translation gives CASSWGRTSYEQYF.

This sequence joins TRBV10-3 and TRBJ1-4; D is uncertain. This CDR3 region has 12 residues. Germline V CDR1 and CDR2: ENHRY, SYGVKD. V shed 4 bases and J shed 6 bases, with 6 bases lying between them. The CDR3 DNA is TGTGCCATCAGTGGGCTCGATGAAAAACTGTTTTTT. Its protein product is CAISGLDEKLFF.

The genes are TRBV27 and TRBJ2-5; D uncertain. CDR3 length equals 12 residues. Germline V lookup: CDR1 MNHEY, CDR2 SMNVEV (reference sequence). The ends were cut back, 3 bases at V and 7 bases at J, with 9 bases in the middle. CDR3 in DNA: TGTGCCAGCAGTTTTACCCTGGGGACCCAGTACTTC. It translates to CASSFTLGTQYF.

Note on this clone: Likely a read error: the CDR3 ends without its conserved phenylalanine or tryptophan. No DNA is shown, since the ends of the CDR3 on it are uncertain; the CDR3 is the one TCRdb lists. The chain is built from TRBV2 and TRBJ1-2; TRBD1, the table's D call, was not compared with the DNA. Both ends counted, the CDR3 spans 12 residues. Germline assignment: CDR1 SNHLY and CDR2 FYNNEI. This CDR3 is CASSEGWTALLL.

V usage is TRBV14 and J usage is TRBJ2-3; D is ambiguous. The CDR3 has 13 amino acids. Trimming removed 5 bases at V and 4 bases at J, with 10 bases between. The V gene's germline CDR1 is SGHDN and CDR2 FVKESK. The CDR3: CASSKLRADTQYF. The CDR3 region has the DNA TGTGCCAGCAGCAAACTACGGGCAGATACGCAGTATTTT.

The chain recombines TRBV2 with TRBJ2-1, with D perhaps matching TRBD2 (5 bases). CDR1 and CDR2 (germline): SNHLY, FYNNEI. Trimming took off 6 bases at V and 0 bases at J, with 9 bases between the two ends. This CDR3 spans 14 amino acids. CDR3 region: CASRRRLSYNEQFF. The CDR3 nucleotides read TGTGCCAGCAGGCGGAGGCTCTCCTACAATGAGCAGTTCTTC.

Of note for this clone: At one boundary the junction diverges from the germline segment, which might be a read error. This chain connects TRBV7-9 to TRBJ2-1; TRBD1 or TRBD2 may be the D gene (5 bases each). The germline V gene encodes CDR1 SEHNR and CDR2 FQNEAQ (reference sequence). This CDR3 is 12 amino acids long. CDR3 residues: CASSSPRGHWVF. CDR3 nucleotides: TGTGCCAGCAGCTCCCCCCGGGGCCATTGGGTCTTC.

This rearrangement joins TRBV30 to TRBJ1-1; weak D call: TRBD1 (6 bases). This CDR3 comprises 13 residues. Trimming took 2 bases from V and 4 from J, leaving 11 bases between them. Per the germline V gene, CDR1 is GTSNPN and CDR2 is SVGIG (reference sequence). The CDR3 is CAWSFTGATEAFF. The CDR3 region has the DNA TGTGCCTGGAGTTTTACGGGGGCCACTGAAGCTTTCTTT.

This clone has just a few counts. This chain connects TRBV10-1 to TRBJ1-1; 8 positions agree with TRBD1. The CDR3 covers 15 residues. V lost 6 bases, J lost 3 bases, and 9 bases stayed unmatched. Germline V gives CDR1 WNHNN, CDR2 SYGVQD (reference sequence). Written as DNA, the CDR3 is TGCGCCAGCAGCCAAGGACAGGGAGAGGACACTGAAGCTTTCTTT. This sequence encodes CASSQGQGEDTEAFF.

The chain is built from TRBV4-1 and TRBJ2-7; D is perhaps TRBD1 (6 bases). The V end lost 1 base, the J end lost 4 bases, and 14 bases lay between the germline ends. Germline V gene sequence: CDR1 MGHRA, CDR2 YSYEKL. CDR3 length: 15 residues. The CDR3 sequence: CASSQVQGFSYEQYF. As DNA, the CDR3 is TGCGCCAGCAGCCAAGTTCAGGGGTTCAGTTACGAGCAGTACTTC.

The chain joins TRBV11-2 to TRBJ2-7; D call uncertain. The V gene lost 10 bases and the J gene lost 3 bases, with 10 bases spanning the gap. This CDR3 spans 11 amino acids. Germline lookup yields CDR1 SGHAT and CDR2 FQNNGV. The CDR3 spells CATRSSYEQYF. The CDR3 bases are TGTGCCACCAGATCCAGCTACGAGCAGTACTTC.